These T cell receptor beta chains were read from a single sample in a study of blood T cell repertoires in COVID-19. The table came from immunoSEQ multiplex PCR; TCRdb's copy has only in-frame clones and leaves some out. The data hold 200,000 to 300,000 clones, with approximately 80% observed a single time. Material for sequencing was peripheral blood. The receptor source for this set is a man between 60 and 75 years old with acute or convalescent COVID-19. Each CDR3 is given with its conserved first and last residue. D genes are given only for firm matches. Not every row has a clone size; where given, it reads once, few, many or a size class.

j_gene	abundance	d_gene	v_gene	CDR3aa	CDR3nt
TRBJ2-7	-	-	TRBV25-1	CASSDPGLSYEQYF	TGTGCCAGCAGTGATCCAGGGCTTAGCTACGAGCAGTACTTC
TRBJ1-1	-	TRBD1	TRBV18	CASSPETGAGNTEAFF	TGTGCCAGCTCACCAGAGACAGGGGCGGGGAACACTGAAGCTTTCTTT
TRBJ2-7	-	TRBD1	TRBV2	CASQDTSGTGSYEQYF	TGTGCCAGCCAAGACACTTCCGGGACAGGCTCCTACGAGCAGTACTTC
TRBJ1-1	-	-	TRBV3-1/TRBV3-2	CASSRMTGNTEAFF	TGTGCCAGCAGCCGCATGACAGGGAACACTGAAGCTTTCTTT
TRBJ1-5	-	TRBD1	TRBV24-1	CATRKWTGTANNQPQHF	TGTGCCACCAGGAAATGGACCGGGACAGCAAACAATCAGCCCCAGCATTTT
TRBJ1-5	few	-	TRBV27	CASRKSSNQPQHF	TGTGCCAGCAGAAAGAGTAGCAATCAGCCCCAGCATTTT
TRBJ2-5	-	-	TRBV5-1	CASSVSRGMETQYF	TGCGCCAGCAGCGTATCTAGAGGCATGGAGACCCAGTACTTC
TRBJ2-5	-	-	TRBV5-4	CASSWGGGSHQETQYF	TGTGCCAGCAGCTGGGGGGGCGGGAGTCATCAAGAGACCCAGTACTTC
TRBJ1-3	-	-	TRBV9	CASSVGNSGNTIYF	TGTGCCAGCAGCGTAGGTAATTCTGGAAACACCATATATTTT
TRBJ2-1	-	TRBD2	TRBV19	CASKTGRSSYNEQFF	TGTGCCAGTAAAACCGGGAGGAGCTCCTACAATGAGCAGTTCTTC
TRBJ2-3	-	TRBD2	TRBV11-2	CASNDIAGGADTQYF	TGTGCCAGCAACGACATAGCGGGAGGCGCGGATACGCAGTATTTT
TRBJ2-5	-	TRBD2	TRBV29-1	CSVRGRARSGETQYF	TGCAGCGTTCGCGGGAGGGCCCGGAGCGGAGAGACCCAGTACTTC
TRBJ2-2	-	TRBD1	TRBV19	CASSSPGTGKWTGELFF	TGTGCCAGTAGCTCTCCCGGGACAGGGAAATGGACCGGGGAGCTGTTTTTT
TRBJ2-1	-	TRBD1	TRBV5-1	CASSLGQGAYNEQFF	TGCGCCAGCAGCTTGGGGCAGGGGGCCTACAATGAGCAGTTCTTC
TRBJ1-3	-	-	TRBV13	CASSLGQGQRNTIYF	TGTGCCAGCAGCTTAGGGCAGGGGCAACGGAACACCATATATTTT
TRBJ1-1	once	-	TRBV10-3	CAISDSTGITEAFF	TGTGCCATCAGTGACTCTACAGGGATCACTGAAGCTTTCTTT
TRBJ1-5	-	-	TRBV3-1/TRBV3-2	CASSQDTGVRQPQHF	TGTGCCAGCAGCCAAGATACGGGAGTAAGGCAGCCCCAGCATTTT
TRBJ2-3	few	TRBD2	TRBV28	CASRSGLAGNTQYF	TGTGCCAGCAGGTCGGGACTAGCGGGCAATACGCAGTATTTT
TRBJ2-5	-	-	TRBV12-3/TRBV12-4	CASSFGQSGTQYF	TGTGCCAGCAGTTTTGGGCAATCTGGGACCCAGTACTTC
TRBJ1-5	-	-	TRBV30	CAWGEGGNQPQHF	TGTGCCTGGGGTGAGGGAGGGAATCAGCCCCAGCATTTT